What follows are 25 T cell receptor beta chains derived from one specimen sequenced in a study of cytomegalovirus exposure and HLA in healthy donors. Researchers ran the PCR with 60 Vbeta and 13 Jbeta primers. Sequencing used immunoSEQ multiplex PCR; TCRdb keeps in-frame clones, though not all of them. The repertoire holds some 150,000 clones, roughly 80% seen once, with about 4.4% in the top ten. The sample consisted of PBMCs. These receptors were collected from a man aged 40-49 years in good health and CMV-seronegative.

Note on this clone: A junction end diverges from the germline sequence, so it may reflect a read error. The V call is TRBV7-7, the J call TRBJ1-1; D perhaps matches TRBD1 (5 bases). This CDR3 spans 13 amino acids. Germline CDR1 and CDR2: SSHAT and FNYEAQ (reference sequence). CDR3 sequence reads: CASTFGGSTEAFF. The CDR3, as DNA: TGTGCTAGCACCTTCGGGGGGAGCACTGAAGCTTTCTTT.

This clone was observed a few times. This chain connects TRBV5-1 to TRBJ2-5, with 11 bases matching TRBD1. This CDR3 region has 16 residues. V lost 6 bases to trimming and J lost 4 bases; unmatched junction nucleotides: 11. Germline CDR1 is SGHRS and CDR2 is YFSETQ. The CDR3 loop reads CASNHGQGAALETQYF. CDR3 nucleotides: TGCGCCAGCAACCACGGACAGGGGGCGGCTTTAGAGACCCAGTACTTC.

V gene TRBV7-8 combines with J gene TRBJ2-3; 12 nucleotides agree with TRBD2. The J segment lost 2 bases and the V segment lost 5 bases, leaving 11 bases of the junction unmatched. CDR3 length: 18 residues. CDR1 and CDR2 from the germline V gene are SGHVS and FQNEAQ. The DNA of the CDR3 is TGTGCCAGCAGCCCAAGAGGTCTAGCGGGGGGGCACACAGATACGCAGTATTTT. Protein: CASSPRGLAGGHTDTQYF.

This chain connects TRBV5-8 to TRBJ2-7; TRBD1 aligns across 8 bases. The germline CDR1 and CDR2 sequences are SGHTS and YDEGEE. The length of the CDR3 is 16 residues. V gave up 2 bases and J gave up 0 bases; unmatched junction bases: 7. This CDR3 reads CASSLVSGGSSYEQYF. For the CDR3, the DNA is TGTGCCAGCAGCTTAGTATCAGGGGGCTCCTCCTACGAGCAGTACTTC.

This clone was picked up one time. In DNA form, the CDR3 reads TGCGCCAGCAGCGGGGTCCCGCGGGGGAATTCACCCCTCCACTTT. Its protein product is CASSGVPRGNSPLHF. The chain joins TRBV4-1 to TRBJ1-6; the D gene is possibly TRBD1 (5 bases). This CDR3 comprises 15 residues. V lost 5 bases and J lost 7, with 15 bases in between. CDR1 and CDR2 (germline): MGHRA, YSYEKL.

The table lists this clone with a few counts. This chain uses TRBV7-2 with TRBJ1-4, with a weak D call TRBD1 (5 bases). This CDR3 has 15 amino acids. Germline V gene data show CDR1 as SGHTA and CDR2 as FQGNSA. V was trimmed by 2 bases and J by 2 bases, leaving 9 bases between them. The CDR3: CASSLSRATNEKLFF. The CDR3 DNA sequence: TGTGCCAGCAGCTTATCCAGGGCCACTAATGAAAAACTGTTTTTT.

The gene calls are TRBV5-1 and TRBJ2-3; 7 bases are a match to TRBD2. This CDR3 spans 18 amino acids. CDR1 and CDR2 from the germline V gene are SGHRS and YFSETQ. The junction had 14 bases not matched to a gene; V was cut back by 1 base and J by 3 bases. The CDR3 DNA sequence: TGCGCCAGCAGCTTGTTTCCCGCGGGGGTTTTGGATACAGATACGCAGTATTTT. Translating it yields CASSLFPAGVLDTDTQYF.

J is TRBJ1-2 and V is TRBV9, with 8 nucleotides matching TRBD1. The ends lost 3 bases at V and 5 bases at J; junction bases unmatched: 3. CDR1 and CDR2 (germline): SGDLS, YYNGEE. The CDR3 covers 13 residues. CDR3 protein: CASSGGQVYGYTF. CDR3 DNA: TGTGCCAGCAGCGGGGGACAGGTTTATGGCTACACCTTC.

With respect to this clone: The sample contains more than one DNA sequence encoding this CDR3. The rearrangement uses TRBV4-2 and TRBJ2-3; 8 bases agree with TRBD2. The junction had 5 bases not matched to a gene; V was cut back by 0 bases and J by 3 bases. The CDR3 is made up of 16 amino acids. Germline loops: CDR1 LGHNA, CDR2 YNFKEQ. The CDR3 bases are TGTGCCAGCAGCCAAGAACGGGGGGGCGGGACAGATACGCAGTATTTT. Its translation: CASSQERGGGTDTQYF.

Only a few counts were recorded for this clone. The chain employs TRBV29-1 and TRBJ1-3; 7 bases agree with TRBD1. This CDR3 has 14 amino acids. The J segment lost 5 bases and the V segment lost 6 bases, leaving 10 bases of the junction unmatched. Germline V gene sequence: CDR1 SQVTM, CDR2 ANQGSEA. In nucleotides, the CDR3 is TGCAGCGTGGCCAGACAGGGTATAAGAAACACCATATATTTT. It specifies CSVARQGIRNTIYF.

This sequence joins TRBV19 and TRBJ1-6, with D possibly matching TRBD1 (5 bases). CDR1 is LNHDA and CDR2 is SQIVND in the germline V gene (reference sequence). CDR3 length: 16 residues. Trimming removed 5 bases from V and 8 bases from J, with 19 bases in between. This CDR3 reads CASSLFGQGMDSPLHF. CDR3 bases: TGTGCCAGTAGTCTCTTCGGGCAGGGCATGGATTCACCCCTCCACTTT.

The chain carries TRBV18 and TRBJ1-2; 7 bases are shared with TRBD1. The ends lost 2 bases at V and 5 bases at J; junction bases unmatched: 5. The V gene's germline CDR1 is KGHSH and CDR2 LQKENI. The CDR3 length is 14 residues. The CDR3 here is CASSPGQDRYGYTF. CDR3 DNA sequence: TGTGCCAGCTCACCAGGACAGGACAGATATGGCTACACCTTC.

The CDR3 nucleotides read TGTGCCAGCAGTTTGAAGGGGGTCGAGCAGTACTTC. The encoded protein is CASSLKGVEQYF. The gene calls are TRBV6-5 and TRBJ2-7, with a weak D call TRBD1 (6 bases). This CDR3 contains 12 residues. V lost 4 bases, J lost 6 bases, and 10 bases lay in between. Germline CDR1 reads MNHEY; CDR2 reads SVGAGI.

The chain recombines TRBV2 with TRBJ1-1; D may be TRBD1 (6 bases). V lost 5 bases and J lost 4, with 11 bases in between. CDR3 length: 13 amino acids. The V gene's germline CDR1 is SNHLY and CDR2 FYNNEI. In nucleotides, the CDR3 is TGTGCCAGCAGTAAAGAACAGGGCACTGAAGCTTTCTTT. Translation: CASSKEQGTEAFF.

The chain employs TRBV11-2 and TRBJ2-1; maybe TRBD2 (5 bases). This CDR3 has 16 residues. The V gene lost 4 bases and the J gene lost 0 bases, with 13 bases spanning the gap. From germline, CDR1 is SGHAT and CDR2 FQNNGV. The CDR3 is CASSSLDAGSYNEQFF. In nucleotides, the CDR3 is TGTGCCAGCAGCTCCCTCGACGCGGGCTCCTACAATGAGCAGTTCTTC.

This clone was counted between two and nine times. This sequence joins TRBV6-5 and TRBJ2-2; TRBD2 matches 7 bases. The CDR3 totals 15 residues. V trimming: 0 bases; J trimming: 5 bases; junction bases outside the gene matches: 3. Germline V gene lookup returns CDR1 MNHEY and CDR2 SVGAGI. DNA for the CDR3: TGTGCCAGCAGTTACTCCCCCGGGGGGACCGGGGAGCTGTTTTTT. It is translated as CASSYSPGGTGELFF.

Only a few counts were recorded for this clone. The chain recombines TRBV5-6 with TRBJ2-7; D not resolved. Germline CDR1 SGHDT, CDR2 YYEEEE. Trimming cost V 3 bases and J 4 bases, with 11 bases left between them. This CDR3 comprises 13 residues. The DNA of the CDR3 is TGTGCCAGCAGCTCCCGGGTGTTTTACGAGCAGTACTTC. Translated: CASSSRVFYEQYF.

The chain combines TRBV28 with TRBJ2-7; D is uncertain. The CDR3 runs 11 residues. The germline V gene has CDR1 MDHEN and CDR2 SYDVKM. V was pared by 8 bases and J by 5 bases, with 10 bases between. In DNA, the CDR3 is TGTGCCAGCCGGTCCCGTAACGAGCAGTACTTC. The encoded protein is CASRSRNEQYF.

The gene calls are TRBV9 and TRBJ1-4; 10 bases align to TRBD1. CDR1 SGDLS and CDR2 YYNGEE come from the germline V gene. Trimming cost V 4 bases and J 10 bases; bases outside gene matches: 7. The CDR3 length is 14 residues. The CDR3, as DNA: TGTGCCAGCAGCCCCGGGACAGGGGTTCGAAAACTGTTTTTT. Its translation is CASSPGTGVRKLFF.

This clone was picked up one time. The CDR3 spells CASSLQKSSTDTQYF. CDR3 in DNA: TGCGCCAGCAGCTTGCAGAAATCTAGCACAGATACGCAGTATTTT. The chain combines TRBV5-1 with TRBJ2-3; D gene uncertain. Deletions cut 1 base from V and 0 bases from J, with 9 bases between. There are 15 residues in the CDR3. Looked up from germline, CDR1 is SGHRS and CDR2 is YFSETQ.

DNA for the CDR3: TGTGCCAGCACCCAGGGGAGGGGCAATCAGCCCCAGCATTTT. This translates into CASTQGRGNQPQHF. The chain couples TRBV7-2 to TRBJ1-5; a weak D match, TRBD1 (6 bases). The CDR3 length is 14 residues. The V gene lost 7 bases and the J gene lost 2 bases, with 12 bases spanning the gap. Germline assignment: CDR1 SGHTA and CDR2 FQGNSA.

In DNA form, the CDR3 reads TGCAGCGTTGTCCCCAGCGTGGAGGGGCGCCAAGAGACCCAGTACTTC. It yields the protein CSVVPSVEGRQETQYF. The rearrangement uses TRBV29-1 and TRBJ2-5; D might be TRBD2 (6 bases). Germline V gene lookup returns CDR1 SQVTM and CDR2 ANQGSEA. The V end lost 4 bases, the J end lost 1 base, and 19 bases lay between the germline ends. The CDR3 totals 16 residues.

The chain recombines TRBV4-2 with TRBJ1-6, with a possible D match to TRBD1 (5 bases). CDR1 LGHNA and CDR2 YNFKEQ come from the germline V gene. The CDR3 runs to 16 residues. V lost 2 bases to trimming and J lost 5 bases, with 13 bases between them. As DNA, the CDR3 is TGTGCCAGCAGCCAACCTCCAGGGTACGATAATTCACCCCTCCACTTT. Translation gives CASSQPPGYDNSPLHF.

V usage is TRBV27 and J usage is TRBJ1-2; 8 positions match TRBD1. Germline V lookup: CDR1 MNHEY, CDR2 SMNVEV (reference sequence). This CDR3 region has 20 residues. V trimming: 7 bases; J trimming: 1 base; junction bases outside the gene matches: 23. The CDR3 DNA sequence: TGTGCCAGCAACCATTTTATTGGCGTTATCCCGGACAGGGTTAACTATGGCTACACCTTC. It translates to CASNHFIGVIPDRVNYGYTF.

The chain combines TRBV27 with TRBJ2-6; D might be TRBD2 (6 bases). V gave up 5 bases and J gave up 0 bases, with 14 bases separating them. Germline V lookup: CDR1 MNHEY, CDR2 SMNVEV (reference sequence). The CDR3 spans 17 residues. Written as DNA, the CDR3 is TGTGCCAGCAGTCAATCCCGAGCGGGCTCTGGGGCCAACGTCCTGACTTTC. It specifies CASSQSRAGSGANVLTF.